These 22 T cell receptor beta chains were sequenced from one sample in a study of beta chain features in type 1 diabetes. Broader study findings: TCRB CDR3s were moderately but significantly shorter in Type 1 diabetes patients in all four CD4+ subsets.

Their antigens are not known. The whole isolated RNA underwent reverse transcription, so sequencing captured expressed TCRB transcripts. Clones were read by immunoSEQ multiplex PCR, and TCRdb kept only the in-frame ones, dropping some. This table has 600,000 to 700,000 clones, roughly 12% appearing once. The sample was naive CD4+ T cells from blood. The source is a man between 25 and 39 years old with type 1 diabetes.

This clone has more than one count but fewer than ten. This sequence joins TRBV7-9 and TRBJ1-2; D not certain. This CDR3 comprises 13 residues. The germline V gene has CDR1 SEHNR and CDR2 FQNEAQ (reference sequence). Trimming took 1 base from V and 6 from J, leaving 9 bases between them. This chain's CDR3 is CASSLEPLNGYTF. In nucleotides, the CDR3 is TGTGCCAGCAGCTTAGAACCGCTCAATGGCTACACCTTC.

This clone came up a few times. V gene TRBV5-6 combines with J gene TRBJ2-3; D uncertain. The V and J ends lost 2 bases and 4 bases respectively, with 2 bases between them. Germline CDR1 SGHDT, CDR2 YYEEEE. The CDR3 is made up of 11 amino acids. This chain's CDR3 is CASSFADTQYF. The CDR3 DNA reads TGTGCCAGCAGCTTCGCAGATACGCAGTATTTT.

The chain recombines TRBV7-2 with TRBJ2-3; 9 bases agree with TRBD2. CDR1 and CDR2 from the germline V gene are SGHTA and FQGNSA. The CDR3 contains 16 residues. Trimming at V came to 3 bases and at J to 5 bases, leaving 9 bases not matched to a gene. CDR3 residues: CASSFTSGFAGDTQYF. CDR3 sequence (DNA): TGTGCCAGCAGCTTTACTAGCGGGTTCGCCGGAGATACGCAGTATTTT.

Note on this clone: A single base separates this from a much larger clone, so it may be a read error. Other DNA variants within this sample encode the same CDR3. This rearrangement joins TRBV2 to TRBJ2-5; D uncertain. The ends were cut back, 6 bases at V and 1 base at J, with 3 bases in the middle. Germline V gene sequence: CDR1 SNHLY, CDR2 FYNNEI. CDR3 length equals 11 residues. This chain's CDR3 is CASSPQETQYF. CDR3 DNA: TGTGCCAGCAGCCCCCAAGAGACCCAGTACTTC.

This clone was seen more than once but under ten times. The CDR3 sequence is CASSAGQGLRGEQFF. The CDR3 DNA reads as TGTGCCAGCAGCGCGGGACAGGGGCTCAGGGGTGAGCAGTTCTTC. The rearrangement joins TRBV7-2 to TRBJ2-1; the match to TRBD1 covers 10 bases. CDR1 SGHTA and CDR2 FQGNSA come from the germline V gene. This CDR3 spans 15 amino acids. V lost 5 bases to trimming and J lost 9 bases; unmatched junction nucleotides: 10. The entire variable domain, with the rest obtained from reference TRBV7-2 and TRBJ2-1, is as follows: GAGVSQSPSNKVTEKGKDVELRCDPISGHTALYWYRQSLGQGLEFLIYFQGNSAPDKSGLPSDRFSAERTGGSVSTLTIQRTQQEDSAVYLCASSAGQGLRGEQFFGPGTRLTVL.

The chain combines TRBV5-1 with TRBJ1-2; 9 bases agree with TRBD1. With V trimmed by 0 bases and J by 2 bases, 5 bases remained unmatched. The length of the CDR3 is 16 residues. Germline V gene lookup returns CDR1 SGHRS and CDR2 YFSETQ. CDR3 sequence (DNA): TGCGCCAGCAGCTTGGCGGACAGGGGTAAAAACTATGGCTACACCTTC. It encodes CASSLADRGKNYGYTF.

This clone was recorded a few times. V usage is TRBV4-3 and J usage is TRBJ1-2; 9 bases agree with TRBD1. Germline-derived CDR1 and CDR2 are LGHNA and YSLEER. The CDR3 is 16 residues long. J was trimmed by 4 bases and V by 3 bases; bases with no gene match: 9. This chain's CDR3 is CASSQYRDRDPYGYTF. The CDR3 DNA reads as TGCGCCAGCAGCCAGTACCGGGACAGGGACCCCTATGGCTACACCTTC.

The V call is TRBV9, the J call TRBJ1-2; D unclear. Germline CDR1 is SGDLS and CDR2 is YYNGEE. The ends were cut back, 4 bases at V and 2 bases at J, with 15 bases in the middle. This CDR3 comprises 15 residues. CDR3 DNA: TGTGCCAGCAGCCCGCGGCCCGAAAACAACTATGGCTACACCTTC. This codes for CASSPRPENNYGYTF.

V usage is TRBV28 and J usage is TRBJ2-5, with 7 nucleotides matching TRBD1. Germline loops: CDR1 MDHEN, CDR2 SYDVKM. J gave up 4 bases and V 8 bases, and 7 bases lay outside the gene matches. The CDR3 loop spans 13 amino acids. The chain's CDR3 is CASGQVLRETQYF. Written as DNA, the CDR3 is TGTGCCAGCGGACAGGTCCTGCGAGAGACCCAGTACTTC. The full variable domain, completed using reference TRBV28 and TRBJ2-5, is DVKVTQSSRYLVKRTGEKVFLECVQDMDHENMFWYRQDPGLGLRLIYFSYDVKMKEKGDIPEGYSVSREKKERFSLILESASTNQTSMYLCASGQVLRETQYFGPGTRLLVL.

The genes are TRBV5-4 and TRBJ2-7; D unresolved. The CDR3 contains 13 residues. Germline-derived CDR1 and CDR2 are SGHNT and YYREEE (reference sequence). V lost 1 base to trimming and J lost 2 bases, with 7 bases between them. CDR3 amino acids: CASSLTVAYEQYF. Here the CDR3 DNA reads TGTGCCAGCAGCTTGACCGTCGCCTACGAGCAGTACTTC.

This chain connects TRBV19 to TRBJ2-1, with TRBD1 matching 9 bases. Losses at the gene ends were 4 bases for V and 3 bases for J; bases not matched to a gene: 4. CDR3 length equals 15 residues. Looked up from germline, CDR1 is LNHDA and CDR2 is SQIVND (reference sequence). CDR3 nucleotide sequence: TGTGCCAGTAGTAGGGGACAGGGTGGCTACAATGAGCAGTTCTTC. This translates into CASSRGQGGYNEQFF.

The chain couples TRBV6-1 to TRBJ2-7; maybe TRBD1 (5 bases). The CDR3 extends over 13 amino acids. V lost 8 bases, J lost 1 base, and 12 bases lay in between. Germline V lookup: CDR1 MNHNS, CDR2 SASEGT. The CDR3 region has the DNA TGTGCCAGCTTATCCAGGGATTCCTACGAGCAGTACTTC. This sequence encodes CASLSRDSYEQYF.

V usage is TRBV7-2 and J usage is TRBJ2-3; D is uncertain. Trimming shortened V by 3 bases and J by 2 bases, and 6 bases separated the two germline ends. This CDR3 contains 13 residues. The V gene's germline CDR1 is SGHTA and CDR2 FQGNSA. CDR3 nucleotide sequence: TGTGCCAGCAGCTTTGGGGTCACAGATACGCAGTATTTT. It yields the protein CASSFGVTDTQYF.

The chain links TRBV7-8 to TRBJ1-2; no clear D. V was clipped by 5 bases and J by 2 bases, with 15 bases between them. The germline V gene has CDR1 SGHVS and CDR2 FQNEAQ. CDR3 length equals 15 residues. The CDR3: CASSPYSYSNYGYTF. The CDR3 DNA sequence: TGTGCCAGCAGCCCTTATAGTTACTCCAACTATGGCTACACCTTC.

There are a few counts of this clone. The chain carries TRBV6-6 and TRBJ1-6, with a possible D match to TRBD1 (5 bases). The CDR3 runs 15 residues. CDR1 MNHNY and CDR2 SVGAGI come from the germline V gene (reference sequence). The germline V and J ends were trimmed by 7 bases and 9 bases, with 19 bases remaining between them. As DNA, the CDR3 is TGTGCCAGCAACCGGGAGACGGGGGGAAGTTCACCCCTCCACTTT. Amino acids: CASNRETGGSSPLHF.

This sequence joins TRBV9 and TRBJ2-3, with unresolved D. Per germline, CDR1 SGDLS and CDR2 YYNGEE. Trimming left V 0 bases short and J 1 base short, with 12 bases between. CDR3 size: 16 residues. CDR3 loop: CASSVEIGPRTDTQYF. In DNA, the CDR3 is TGTGCCAGCAGCGTAGAAATTGGTCCTCGCACAGATACGCAGTATTTT.

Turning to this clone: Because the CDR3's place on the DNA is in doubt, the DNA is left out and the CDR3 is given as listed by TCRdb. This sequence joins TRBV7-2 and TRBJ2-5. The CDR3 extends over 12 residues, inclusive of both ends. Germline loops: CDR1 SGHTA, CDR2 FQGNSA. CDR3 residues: CASSFGPGVEYF.

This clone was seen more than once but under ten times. The CDR3 DNA sequence: TGTGCCAGCAGCTCTCGGGACACCTATTATGGCTACACCTTC. The encoded protein is CASSSRDTYYGYTF. The chain recombines TRBV5-6 with TRBJ1-2; tentative D call: TRBD1 (6 bases). The CDR3 length is 14 residues. The ends were cut back, 3 bases at V and 5 bases at J, with 14 bases in the middle. Germline-derived CDR1 and CDR2 are SGHDT and YYEEEE.

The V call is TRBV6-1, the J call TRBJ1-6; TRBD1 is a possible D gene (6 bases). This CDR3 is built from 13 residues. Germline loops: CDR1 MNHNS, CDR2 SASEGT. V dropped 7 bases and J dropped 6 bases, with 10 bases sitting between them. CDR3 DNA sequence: TGTGCCAGCACCTGGACAGTTAATTCACCCCTCCACTTT. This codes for CASTWTVNSPLHF.

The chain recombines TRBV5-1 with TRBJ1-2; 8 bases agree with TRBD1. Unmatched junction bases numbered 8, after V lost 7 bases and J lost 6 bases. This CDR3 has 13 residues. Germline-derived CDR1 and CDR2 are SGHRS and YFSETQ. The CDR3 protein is CASSQDRDNGYTF. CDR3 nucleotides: TGCGCCAGCTCCCAGGACAGGGATAATGGCTACACCTTC.

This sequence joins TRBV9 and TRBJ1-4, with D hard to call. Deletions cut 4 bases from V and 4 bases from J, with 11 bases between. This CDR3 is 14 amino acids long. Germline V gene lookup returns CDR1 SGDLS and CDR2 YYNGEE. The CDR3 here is CASSSAPSNEKLFF. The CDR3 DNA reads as TGTGCCAGCAGCTCAGCCCCAAGTAATGAAAAACTGTTTTTT.

CDR3 sequence: CASSHLECAANEKLFF. In DNA, the CDR3 is TGCGCCAGCAGTCATTTGGAATGTGCAGCTAATGAAAAACTGTTTTTT. The V gene is TRBV23-1, the J gene TRBJ1-4; D remains unclear. TRBV23-1 is an open reading frame whose function is uncertain. The V end was cut by 3 bases, the J end by 3 bases, with 14 bases between. The CDR3 is 16 amino acids.